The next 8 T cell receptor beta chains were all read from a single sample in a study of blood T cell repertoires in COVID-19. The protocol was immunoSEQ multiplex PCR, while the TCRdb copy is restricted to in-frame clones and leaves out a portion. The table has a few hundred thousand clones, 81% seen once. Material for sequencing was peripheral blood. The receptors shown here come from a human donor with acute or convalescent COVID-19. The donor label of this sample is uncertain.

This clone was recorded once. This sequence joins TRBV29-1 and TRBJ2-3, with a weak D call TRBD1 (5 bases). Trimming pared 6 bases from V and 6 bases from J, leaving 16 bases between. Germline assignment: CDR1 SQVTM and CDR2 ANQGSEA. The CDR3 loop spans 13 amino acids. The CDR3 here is CSVGLTRQDTQYF. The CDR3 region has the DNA TGCAGCGTGGGGTTGACCCGACAGGATACGCAGTATTTT.

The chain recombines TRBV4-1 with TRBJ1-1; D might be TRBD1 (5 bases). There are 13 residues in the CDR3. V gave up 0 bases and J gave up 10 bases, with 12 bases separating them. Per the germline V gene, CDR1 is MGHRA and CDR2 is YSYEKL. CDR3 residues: CASSQDGREVAFF. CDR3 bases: TGCGCCAGCAGCCAAGACGGCAGGGAGGTAGCTTTCTTT.

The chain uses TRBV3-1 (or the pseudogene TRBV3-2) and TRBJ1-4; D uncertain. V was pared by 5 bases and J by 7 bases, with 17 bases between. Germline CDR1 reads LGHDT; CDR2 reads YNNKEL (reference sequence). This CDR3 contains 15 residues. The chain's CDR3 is CASSSYRGRGEKLFF. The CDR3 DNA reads TGTGCCAGCAGCTCCTACAGAGGGCGGGGTGAAAAACTGTTTTTT.

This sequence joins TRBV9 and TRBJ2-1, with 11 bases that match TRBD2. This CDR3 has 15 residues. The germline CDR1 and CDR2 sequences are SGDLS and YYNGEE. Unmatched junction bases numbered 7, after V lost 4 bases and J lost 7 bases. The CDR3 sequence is CASSFRLAGWNEQFF. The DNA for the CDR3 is TGTGCCAGCAGCTTCCGACTAGCGGGGTGGAATGAGCAGTTCTTC.

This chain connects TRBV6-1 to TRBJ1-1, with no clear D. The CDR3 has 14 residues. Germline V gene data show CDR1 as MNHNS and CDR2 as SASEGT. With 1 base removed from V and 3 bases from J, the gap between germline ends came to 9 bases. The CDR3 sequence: CASSEGLTYTEAFF. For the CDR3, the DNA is TGTGCCAGCAGTGAAGGGCTCACCTACACTGAAGCTTTCTTT.

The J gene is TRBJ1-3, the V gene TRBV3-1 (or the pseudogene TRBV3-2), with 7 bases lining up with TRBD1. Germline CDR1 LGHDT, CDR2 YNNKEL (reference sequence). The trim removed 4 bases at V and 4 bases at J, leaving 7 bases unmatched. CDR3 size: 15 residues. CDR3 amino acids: CASSRDREKGNTIYF. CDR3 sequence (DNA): TGTGCCAGCAGCCGCGACAGGGAGAAGGGAAACACCATATATTTT.

The chain's CDR3 is CASSEGTQQYRYTF. CDR3 nucleotides: TGCGCCAGCAGTGAGGGGACACAACAATACCGCTACACCTTC. This chain connects TRBV10-2 to TRBJ1-2; D may be TRBD1 (6 bases). V was trimmed by 2 bases and J by 9 bases, leaving 16 bases between them. This CDR3 region has 14 residues. The V gene's germline CDR1 is WSHSY and CDR2 SAAADI.

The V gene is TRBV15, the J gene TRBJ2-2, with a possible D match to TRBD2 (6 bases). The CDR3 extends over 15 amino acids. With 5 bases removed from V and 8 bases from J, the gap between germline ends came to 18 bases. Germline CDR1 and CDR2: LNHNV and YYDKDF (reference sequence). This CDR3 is CATSGDSPKGGELFF. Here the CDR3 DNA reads TGTGCCACCAGCGGGGACTCCCCTAAAGGTGGGGAGCTGTTTTTT.